This TCR beta chain originates from a study of T-cell memory formation after mild COVID-19. Study information: TCR clusters mostly belonged to single donors.

Note on this clonotype: Its matching antigen is unknown.

5'RACE primed at constant segments yielded TCR alpha and TCR beta cDNA libraries bearing sample barcodes and UMIs. MiXCR, run by TCRdb on the 5' RACE reads, gives a single entry per CDR3 protein. Among 85,000 to 120,000 distinct CDR3 sequences listed, under 15% were seen once. Study observations and caveats: Memory from before infection featured some responding clones, which suggests cross-reactive memory joined. CD4+ contracting clones were mainly CM and EM; CD8+ ones, EMRA.

Input material: PBMCs or a T cell subset sorted from them (not recorded which). The source is an adult woman who had mild COVID-19 (a few samples of this study predate the infection). Cell type and time point are not known.

The CDR3 bases are TGTGCCAGTAGTATCAGTGGGACAGGCTATGAAAAACTGTTTTTT. This encodes CASSISGTGYEKLFF. This chain joins TRBV19 and TRBJ1-4; 8 bases map to TRBD1. The germline CDR1 and CDR2 sequences are LNHDA and SQIVND (reference sequence). With 3 bases clipped from V and 6 bases from J, the junction kept 6 bases outside the gene matches. The CDR3 loop spans 15 amino acids.